A selection of T cell receptor beta chains follows, all from one sample in a study of TIL therapy for anti-PD-1-resistant metastatic lung cancer. Libraries were prepared by immunoSEQ multiplex PCR; TCRdb keeps only in-frame clonotypes and omits some of them. The sample consists of 55,000 to 65,000 clones, roughly 70% of them appearing once. Sequencing was performed on blood, taken at baseline. Receptors were obtained from a person between 30 and 79 years old with non-small cell lung cancer. Each CDR3 is given with its conserved first and last residue. The D gene is left open where the match is weak. Size is omitted from some rows. Given values are once, few, many or a class for expanded clones.

D	size	V	J	DNA	CDR3
.	once	TRBV7-3	TRBJ1-1	TGTGCCAGCAGCCCCTCAGTGAACACTGAAGCTTTCTTT	CASSPSVNTEAFF
.	.	TRBV9	TRBJ1-1	TGTGCCAGCAGCGCACAGGTTAACACTGAAGCTTTCTTT	CASSAQVNTEAFF
.	.	TRBV9	TRBJ2-7	TGTGCCAGCAGCGTAGCGGTTAGCGGATACGAGCAGTACTTC	CASSVAVSGYEQYF
.	.	TRBV18	TRBJ1-4	TGTGCCAGCTCACCGGGAGGGAGTAGTAGTGAAAAACTGTTTTTT	CASSPGGSSSEKLFF
.	.	TRBV27	TRBJ2-5	TGTGCCAGCAGTGATGCCGGATCCCAAGAGACCCAGTACTTC	CASSDAGSQETQYF
TRBD2	few	TRBV27	TRBJ2-7	TGTGCCAGCAGTTTTGGCGGGAGAGGCACCTACGAGCAGTACTTC	CASSFGGRGTYEQYF
.	.	TRBV4-3	TRBJ2-7	TGCGCCAGCAGCCAAGGGGTCAACAGGGAAGCCTACGAGCAGTACTTC	CASSQGVNREAYEQYF
.	.	TRBV18	TRBJ2-1	TGTGCCAGCTCACCACCCAGGGAGCGCAATGAGCAGTTCTTC	CASSPPRERNEQFF
TRBD1	.	TRBV7-2	TRBJ1-5	TGTGCCAGCAGCTTAGAGGGCAGGGGGACCAATCAGCCCCAGCATTTT	CASSLEGRGTNQPQHF
.	.	TRBV2	TRBJ1-1	TGTTCACAGCGTCCGGGGTTGAACACTGAAGCTTTCTTT	CSQRPGLNTEAFF
TRBD1	.	TRBV29-1	TRBJ1-1	TGCAGCGTCGCGACAGGGAAGGACACTGAAGCTTTCTTT	CSVATGKDTEAFF
.	.	TRBV28	TRBJ1-4	TGTGCCAGCAGTCCTTCCCCGGGGAGGGGGAGGGGGGATGAAAAACTGTTTTTT	CASSPSPGRGRGDEKLFF
.	.	TRBV11-3	TRBJ2-7	TGTGCCAGCAGCTTAGAAGTCTCCGAGCAGTACTTC	CASSLEVSEQYF
.	.	TRBV11-1	TRBJ2-2	TGTGCCAGCAGCCCGAAGAGGGGGGGCGCGAACACCGGGGAGCTGTTTTTT	CASSPKRGGANTGELFF
TRBD1	once	TRBV18	TRBJ1-5	TGTGCCAGCTCACCATGGCCCCCGGTCAGTGGTGGGACAGGCCTTTATAGCAATCAGCCCCAGCATTTT	CASSPWPPVSGGTGLYSNQPQHF
TRBD1	.	TRBV28	TRBJ2-7	TGTGCCAGCAGTCGACGGGACAGGGCCTACGAGCAGTACTTC	CASSRRDRAYEQYF
.	.	TRBV10-3	TRBJ2-2	TGTGCCATCAGTGACGCTGCTAACACCGGGGAGCTGTTTTTT	CAISDAANTGELFF
TRBD1	.	TRBV7-2	TRBJ2-2	TGTGCCAGCAGCTTAGCCCGGGGACAGGGCGTCCGCACCGGGGAGCTGTTTTTT	CASSLARGQGVRTGELFF
.	.	TRBV12-5	TRBJ1-6	TGTGCTAGTCGCAACAATGAGAATTCACCCCTCCACTTT	CASRNNENSPLHF
TRBD1	few	TRBV7-8	TRBJ1-2	TGTGCCAGCAGCTTAATCCGGGGGACAGGGGTGGCTGTCACCTTC	CASSLIRGTGVAVTF
.	.	TRBV2	TRBJ1-1	TGTGCCAGCAGTGGGACAGAGGGGACTGAAGCTTTCTTT	CASSGTEGTEAFF
.	few	TRBV9	TRBJ1-1	TGTGCCAGCAGCGTGGGGGGCCGAAACACTGAAGCTTTCTTT	CASSVGGRNTEAFF
.	.	TRBV7-9	TRBJ2-3	TGTGCCAGCAGCTTAGGAGCTATCACAGATACGCAGTATTTT	CASSLGAITDTQYF
TRBD1	.	TRBV5-6	TRBJ1-4	TGTGCCAGCAGCACGTCAGGGGGCCTACGGGAAAAACTGTTTTTT	CASSTSGGLREKLFF
.	.	TRBV7-9	TRBJ2-1	TGTGCCAGCAGCTTAGCATTGGGACGGGACAATGAGCAGTTCTTC	CASSLALGRDNEQFF
.	.	TRBV5-1	TRBJ2-2	TGCGCCAGCAGCTTGGTATCAGGGGAGGGCACCGGGGAGCTGTTTTTT	CASSLVSGEGTGELFF
.	few	TRBV28	TRBJ2-1	TGTGCCACACTTAGCAGGGCTAGGGAGTTCTTC	CATLSRAREFF